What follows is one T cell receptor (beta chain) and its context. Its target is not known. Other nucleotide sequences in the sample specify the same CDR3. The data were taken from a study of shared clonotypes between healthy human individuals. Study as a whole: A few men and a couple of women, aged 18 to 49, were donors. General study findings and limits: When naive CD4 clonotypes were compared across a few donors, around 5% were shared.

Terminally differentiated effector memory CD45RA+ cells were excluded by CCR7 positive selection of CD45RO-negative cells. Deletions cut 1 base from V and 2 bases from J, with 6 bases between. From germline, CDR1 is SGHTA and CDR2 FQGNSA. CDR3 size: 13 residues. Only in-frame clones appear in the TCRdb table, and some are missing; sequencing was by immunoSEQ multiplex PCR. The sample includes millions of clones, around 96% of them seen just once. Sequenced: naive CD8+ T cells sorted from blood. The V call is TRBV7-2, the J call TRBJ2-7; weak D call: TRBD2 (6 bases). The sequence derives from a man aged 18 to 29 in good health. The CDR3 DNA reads TGTGCCAGCAGCTTAGGGAGGGCCTACGAGCAGTACTTC. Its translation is CASSLGRAYEQYF.